At least ten counts were recorded for the clone carrying this TCR beta chain. The sample originates from a study of metastatic and nonmetastatic thyroid tumors. On the study more broadly: Repertoires of blood and of tissue (tumor or nodule) from malignant and benign thyroid patients were compared.

TCRdb re-analyzed the PCR reads using MiXCR. The sample holds about 40,000 clones, around 10% seen once. CDR3 size: 17 residues. Trimming left V 4 bases short and J 0 bases short, with 16 bases between. Germline CDR1 and CDR2: SGHVS and FNYEAQ. No treatment had been given to any patient before thyroid surgery. The sample taken for sequencing was blood. The chain links TRBV7-6 to TRBJ2-1; the D is unclear. The sequence was obtained from a female donor with papillary thyroid cancer or a benign thyroid nodule (not recorded which). Some clones in this sample may be carry-over from other donors' samples. CDR3 residues: CASSYFTAASSYNEQFF. The CDR3 DNA sequence: TGTGCCAGCAGCTACTTTACGGCGGCAAGCTCCTACAATGAGCAGTTCTTC.